The 3 T cell receptor beta chains below come from one sample, sequenced in a study of shared clonotypes between healthy human individuals. The data were produced by immunoSEQ multiplex PCR, yet TCRdb's version contains in-frame clones alone and is incomplete. The profile covers 1.4 million or so clones, with roughly 98.5% appearing a single time and around 0.38% taken by the ten largest. The sample consisted of naive CD4+ T cells sorted from blood. Subset defined: CD45RA+ positively selected. Receptor source: a man between 25 and 39 years old in good health.

The V and J genes are TRBV28 and TRBJ2-7, with 8 bases identical to TRBD1. CDR1 MDHEN and CDR2 SYDVKM come from the germline V gene. The CDR3 extends over 15 amino acids. V trimming: 6 bases; J trimming: 0 bases; junction bases outside the gene matches: 7. DNA for the CDR3: TGTGCCAGCAGAAATTCAGGGGGCGCCTCCTACGAGCAGTACTTC. It is translated as CASRNSGGASYEQYF.

The chain carries TRBV5-1 and TRBJ1-1; 7 bases map to TRBD1. Germline assignment: CDR1 SGHRS and CDR2 YFSETQ. CDR3 length: 14 residues. J gave up 8 bases and V 7 bases, and 14 bases lay outside the gene matches. The CDR3, as DNA: TGCGCCAGCGACTCTGGTTCTGGGACAGTCGAAGCTTTCTTT. Amino acids: CASDSGSGTVEAFF.

This chain joins TRBV5-4 and TRBJ1-1; a possible D gene is TRBD1 (5 bases). The CDR3 is 16 amino acids. Trimming removed 0 bases from V and 4 bases from J, with 16 bases in between. CDR1 SGHNT and CDR2 YYREEE come from the germline V gene (reference sequence). The CDR3 DNA is TGTGCCAGCAGCTTGGGGGGCCCAACTCGGGGCACTGAAGCTTTCTTT. It specifies CASSLGGPTRGTEAFF.